The TCR beta chain under discussion was sequenced for a study of T cells in Graves' hyperthyroidism and ophthalmopathy. The wider study: Peripheral blood was drawn at first diagnosis, prior to all treatment.

Notes on the study in general: Ophthalmopathy cases were set apart from stable hyperthyroidism by a 13 V-J model. Most thyroid clonotypes expanded above 0.001 were also detected in blood.

CDR1 and CDR2 (germline): SEHNR, FQNEAQ (reference sequence). This CDR3 spans 14 amino acids. Trimming removed 1 base from V and 7 bases from J, with 8 bases in between. About this clonotype: The antigen remains unidentified.

Researchers amplified the TCR beta CDR3 regions from RNA transcripts. The HTBI primer set served for first-round RT-PCR of the TCR CDR3. TCRdb reprocessed the multiplex PCR reads via MiXCR and lists one record per CDR3 protein. Seen here are some 300,000 distinct CDR3 sequences, roughly 19% observed once, and the top ten hold just under 40%. Specimen: blood. The chain links TRBV7-9 to TRBJ1-6; no clear D. The sequence was obtained from a man aged 45-60 years with Graves' ophthalmopathy. The chain's CDR3 is CASSLVVKNSPLHF. The CDR3 DNA follows: TGTGCCAGCAGCTTAGTAGTCAAAAATTCACCCCTCCACTTT. Filled out from reference TRBV7-9 and TRBJ1-6, the complete variable domain reads DTGVSQNPRHKITKRGQNVTFRCDPISEHNRLYWYRQTLGQGPEFLTYFQNEAQLEKSRLLSDRFSAERPKGSFSTLEIQRTEQGDSAMYLCASSLVVKNSPLHFGNGTRLTVT.